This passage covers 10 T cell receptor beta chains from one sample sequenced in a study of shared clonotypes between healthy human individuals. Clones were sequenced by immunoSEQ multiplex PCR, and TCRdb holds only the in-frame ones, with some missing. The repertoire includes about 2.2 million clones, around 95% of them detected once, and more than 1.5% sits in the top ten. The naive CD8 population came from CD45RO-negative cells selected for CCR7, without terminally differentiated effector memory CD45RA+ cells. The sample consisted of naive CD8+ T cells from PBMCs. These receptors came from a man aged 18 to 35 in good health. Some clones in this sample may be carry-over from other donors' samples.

Written as DNA, the CDR3 is TGTGCCAGCAGCTTATGGCGGCAAGAGACCCAGTACTTC. This gives the protein CASSLWRQETQYF. The chain links TRBV7-6 to TRBJ2-5; D call uncertain. The CDR3 runs to 13 residues. CDR1 is SGHVS, CDR2 FNYEAQ, per germline. V shed 2 bases and J shed 2 bases, with 6 bases lying between them. Based on the CDR3 plus reference TRBV7-6 and TRBJ2-5, the full variable domain is GAGVSQSPRYKVTKRGQDVALRCDPISGHVSLYWYRQALGQGPEFLTYFNYEAQQDKSGLPNDRFSAERPEGSISTLTIQRTEQRDSAMYRCASSLWRQETQYFGPGTRLLVL.

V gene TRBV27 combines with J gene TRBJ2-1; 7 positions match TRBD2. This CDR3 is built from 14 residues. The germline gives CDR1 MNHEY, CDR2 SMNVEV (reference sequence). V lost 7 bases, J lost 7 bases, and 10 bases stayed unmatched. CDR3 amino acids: CASMWAGAANEQFF. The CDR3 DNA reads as TGTGCCAGCATGTGGGCGGGAGCGGCTAATGAGCAGTTCTTC.

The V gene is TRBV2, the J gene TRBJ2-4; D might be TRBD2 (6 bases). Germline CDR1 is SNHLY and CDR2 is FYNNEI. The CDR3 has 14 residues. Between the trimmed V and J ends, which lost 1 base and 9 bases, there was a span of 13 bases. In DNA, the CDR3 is TGTGCCAGCAGTGAAGGTGCGGGACTGGTCATTCAGTACTTC. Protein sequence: CASSEGAGLVIQYF.

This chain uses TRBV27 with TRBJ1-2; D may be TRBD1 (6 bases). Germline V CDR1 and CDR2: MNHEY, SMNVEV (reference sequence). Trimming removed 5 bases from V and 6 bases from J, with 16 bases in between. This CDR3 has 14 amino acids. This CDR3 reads CASSPRRGLDGYTF. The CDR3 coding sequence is TGTGCCAGCAGTCCACGTCGGGGGCTCGATGGCTACACCTTC.

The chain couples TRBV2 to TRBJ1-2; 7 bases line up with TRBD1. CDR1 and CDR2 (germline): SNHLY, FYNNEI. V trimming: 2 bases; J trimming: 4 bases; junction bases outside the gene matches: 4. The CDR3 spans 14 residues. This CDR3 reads CASSERDSIYGYTF. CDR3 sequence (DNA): TGTGCCAGCAGTGAACGGGACAGTATCTATGGCTACACCTTC.

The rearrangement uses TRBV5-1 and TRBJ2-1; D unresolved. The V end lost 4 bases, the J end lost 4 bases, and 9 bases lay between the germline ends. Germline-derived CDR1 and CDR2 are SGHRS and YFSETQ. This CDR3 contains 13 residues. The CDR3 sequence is CASSVTRYNEQFF. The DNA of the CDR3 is TGCGCCAGCAGCGTCACCCGATACAATGAGCAGTTCTTC.

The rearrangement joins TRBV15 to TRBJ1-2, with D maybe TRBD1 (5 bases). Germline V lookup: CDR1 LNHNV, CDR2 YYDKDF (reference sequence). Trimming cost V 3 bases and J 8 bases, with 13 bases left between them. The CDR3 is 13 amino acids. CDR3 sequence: CATSSRARDGYTF. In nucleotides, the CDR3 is TGTGCCACCAGCAGTAGAGCTAGGGACGGCTACACCTTC. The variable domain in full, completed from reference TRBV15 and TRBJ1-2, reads DAMVIQNPRYQVTQFGKPVTLSCSQTLNHNVMYWYQQKSSQAPKLLFHYYDKDFNNEADTPDNFQSRRPNTSFCFLDIRSPGLGDTAMYLCATSSRARDGYTFGSGTRLTVV.

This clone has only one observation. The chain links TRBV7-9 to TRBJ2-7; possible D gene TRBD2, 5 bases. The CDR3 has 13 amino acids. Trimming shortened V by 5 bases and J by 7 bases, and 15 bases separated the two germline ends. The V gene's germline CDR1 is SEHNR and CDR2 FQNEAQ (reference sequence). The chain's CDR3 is CASSNKTPGEQYF. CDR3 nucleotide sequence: TGTGCCAGCAGCAATAAGACCCCGGGGGAGCAGTACTTC.

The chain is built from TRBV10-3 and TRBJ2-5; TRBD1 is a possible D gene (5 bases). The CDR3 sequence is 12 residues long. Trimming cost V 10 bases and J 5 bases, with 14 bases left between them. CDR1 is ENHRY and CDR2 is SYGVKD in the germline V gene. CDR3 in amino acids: CATRSPGETQYF. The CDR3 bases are TGTGCCACCCGGAGCCCAGGGGAGACCCAGTACTTC.

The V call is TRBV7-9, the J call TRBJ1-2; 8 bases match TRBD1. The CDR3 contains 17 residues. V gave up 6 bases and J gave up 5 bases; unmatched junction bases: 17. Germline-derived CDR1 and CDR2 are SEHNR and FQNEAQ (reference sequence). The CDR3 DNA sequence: TGTGCCAGCAGGGAAAACAGGGGACAGGAGGAAGGTTATGGCTACACCTTC. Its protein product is CASRENRGQEEGYGYTF. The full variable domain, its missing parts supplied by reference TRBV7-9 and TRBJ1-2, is DTGVSQNPRHKITKRGQNVTFRCDPISEHNRLYWYRQTLGQGPEFLTYFQNEAQLEKSRLLSDRFSAERPKGSFSTLEIQRTEQGDSAMYLCASRENRGQEEGYGYTFGSGTRLTVV.